The 27 T cell receptor beta chains reported below all come from one sample, sequenced in a study of cytomegalovirus exposure and HLA in healthy donors. Use of 60 Vbeta and 13 Jbeta primers characterized the PCR. Sequencing was performed with immunoSEQ multiplex PCR; in TCRdb, only in-frame clones are kept and a portion is missing. The table shows roughly 170,000 clones, with 75% to 85% occurring only once. Sequencing was performed on PBMCs. The receptor set was obtained from a man aged 30-40 years in good health and CMV-seropositive.

This clone was counted only a few times. The chain recombines TRBV6-5 with TRBJ1-2; TRBD1 agrees at 8 bases. V lost 6 bases, J lost 3 bases, and 6 bases stayed unmatched. Germline lookup yields CDR1 MNHEY and CDR2 SVGAGI. This CDR3 has 14 residues. The CDR3 is CASSPLDRDYGYTF. CDR3 bases: TGTGCCAGCAGCCCCTTGGACAGGGACTATGGCTACACCTTC.

This sequence joins TRBV27 and TRBJ1-1, with TRBD1 matching over 8 bases. Per the germline V gene, CDR1 is MNHEY and CDR2 is SMNVEV (reference sequence). There are 15 residues in the CDR3. Unmatched junction bases numbered 10, after V lost 5 bases and J lost 5 bases. The CDR3: CASSPRTGMGTEAFF. Here the CDR3 DNA reads TGTGCCAGCAGTCCCCGGACAGGGATGGGAACTGAAGCTTTCTTT.

The chain carries TRBV4-3 and TRBJ2-5; TRBD2 is a possible D gene (5 bases). The closer fit of TRBJ2-7 to the DNA end suggests the J call may be wrong. Germline CDR1 and CDR2: LGHNA and YSLEER. CDR3 length equals 14 residues. The CDR3 protein is CASSQEWRGYEQYF. The CDR3 bases are TGCGCCAGCAGCCAAGAATGGCGAGGGTACGAGCAGTACTTC.

The count of this clone is one. The chain joins TRBV6-7 to TRBJ2-2, with TRBD2 matching 12 bases. TRBV6-7 qualifies as an ORF whose function is uncertain. J was trimmed by 0 bases and V by 6 bases; bases with no gene match: 8. The CDR3 is 18 amino acids. Here the CDR3 reads CASSNLAGGSTNTGELFF. For the CDR3, the DNA is TGTGCCAGCAGCAACCTAGCGGGAGGGTCTACGAACACCGGGGAGCTGTTTTTT.

The V and J genes are TRBV13 and TRBJ2-5; TRBD2 aligns across 12 bases. The CDR3 spans 16 residues. Per the germline V gene, CDR1 is PRHDT and CDR2 is FYEKMQ (reference sequence). Trimming cost V 1 base and J 5 bases; bases outside gene matches: 5. The CDR3 DNA is TGTGCCAGCAGCTTAGAAGCTAGCGGGAGGGGGGAGACCCAGTACTTC. Protein: CASSLEASGRGETQYF.

V is TRBV7-8 and J is TRBJ1-4; possible D gene TRBD1, 5 bases. The CDR3 contains 16 residues. Trimming removed 3 bases from V and 0 bases from J, with 11 bases in between. CDR1 is SGHVS, CDR2 FQNEAQ, per germline. The CDR3 DNA reads as TGTGCCAGCAGCTTGACAGTAACGGCAACTAATGAAAAACTGTTTTTT. It encodes CASSLTVTATNEKLFF. The whole variable domain, remainder taken from reference TRBV7-8 and TRBJ1-4, is GAGVSQSPRYKVAKRGQDVALRCDPISGHVSLFWYQQALGQGPEFLTYFQNEAQLDKSGLPSDRFFAERPEGSVSTLKIQRTQQEDSAVYLCASSLTVTATNEKLFFGSGTQLSVL.

The gene calls are TRBV19 and TRBJ1-1; no clear D. The V end lost 3 bases, the J end lost 0 bases, and 17 bases lay between the germline ends. Germline CDR1 is LNHDA and CDR2 is SQIVND (reference sequence). This CDR3 is 17 amino acids long. The chain's CDR3 is CASSINLQQSVNTEAFF. The CDR3 nucleotides read TGTGCCAGTAGTATTAATTTACAGCAGTCGGTGAACACTGAAGCTTTCTTT.

The chain's CDR3 is CASSSSFRGQGTDTQYF. The CDR3 region has the DNA TGCGCCAGCAGTTCCTCCTTCCGAGGACAGGGGACAGATACGCAGTATTTT. The genes are TRBV23-1 and TRBJ2-3; 9 bases are shared with TRBD1. TRBV23-1 is flagged as an ORF with uncertain function. The junction had 12 bases not matched to a gene; V was cut back by 5 bases and J by 3 bases. The CDR3 has 17 amino acids.

This chain uses TRBV6-5 with TRBJ2-3; TRBD2 agrees at 10 bases. Germline V gene lookup returns CDR1 MNHEY and CDR2 SVGAGI. The V and J ends lost 6 bases and 1 base, in that order; junction bases with no gene match: 4. This CDR3 region has 15 residues. CDR3 loop: CASSESGGGTDTQYF. For the CDR3, the DNA is TGTGCCAGCAGCGAAAGCGGGGGGGGCACAGATACGCAGTATTTT.

The chain uses TRBV28 and TRBJ1-2; D remains unclear. Trimming took 3 bases from V and 10 from J, leaving 12 bases between them. There are 12 residues in the CDR3. From germline, CDR1 is MDHEN and CDR2 SYDVKM. CDR3 sequence reads: CASSFSDVAYTF. In DNA, the CDR3 is TGTGCCAGCAGTTTTTCCGATGTGGCCTACACCTTC.

The V call is TRBV5-1, the J call TRBJ2-7; the match to TRBD2 covers 12 bases. J lost 3 bases, V lost 4 bases, and 5 bases had no gene match. The CDR3 spans 15 residues. Germline-derived CDR1 and CDR2 are SGHRS and YFSETQ. CDR3 region: CASSGLAGGCYEQYF. Written as DNA, the CDR3 is TGCGCCAGCAGCGGTCTAGCGGGAGGGTGCTACGAGCAGTACTTC.

This chain joins TRBV4-1 and TRBJ2-4, with D possibly TRBD2 on 6 matching bases. This CDR3 comprises 18 residues. The germline V gene has CDR1 MGHRA and CDR2 YSYEKL. V was pared by 1 base and J by 0 bases, with 16 bases between. CDR3 sequence: CASSQGLIAGIAKNIQYF. The DNA of the CDR3 is TGCGCCAGCAGCCAAGGTCTGATTGCGGGAATAGCCAAAAACATTCAGTACTTC.

The chain combines TRBV6-1 with TRBJ1-5; D remains unclear. CDR1 and CDR2 (germline): MNHNS, SASEGT. The V and J ends lost 4 bases and 8 bases respectively, with 12 bases between them. The CDR3 has 13 residues. The CDR3 DNA sequence: TGTGCCAGCAGTGGGGCTATTCATAAGCCCCAGCATTTT. It codes for CASSGAIHKPQHF.

The chain employs TRBV7-3 and TRBJ2-1; TRBD2 aligns across 7 bases. Germline trimming cut 5 bases from V and 5 bases from J; bases unmatched to any gene: 6. The CDR3 has 14 residues. Germline CDR1 and CDR2: SGHTA and FQGTGA. The CDR3 DNA reads as TGTGCCAGCAGCCCGGGAGGTATCCACAATGAGCAGTTCTTC. This translates into CASSPGGIHNEQFF.

This clone came up once. V is TRBV13 and J is TRBJ2-3; 9 positions agree with TRBD2. This CDR3 is 14 amino acids long. The V segment lost 6 bases and the J segment 6 bases; nucleotides outside the gene matches: 7. Germline lookup yields CDR1 PRHDT and CDR2 FYEKMQ (reference sequence). This CDR3 reads CASRRRGGLDTQYF. The CDR3 nucleotides are TGTGCCAGCAGGCGGCGGGGGGGACTTGATACGCAGTATTTT.

J is TRBJ1-2 and V is TRBV9, with 8 bases fitting TRBD1. This CDR3 spans 15 amino acids. Germline values: CDR1 SGDLS, CDR2 YYNGEE. V lost 0 bases to trimming and J lost 2 bases; unmatched junction nucleotides: 3. Written as DNA, the CDR3 is TGTGCCAGCAGCGTAGCCACAGGGGGGAACTATGGCTACACCTTC. Amino acid sequence: CASSVATGGNYGYTF.

CDR3 protein: CASSSWEGSNTEAFF. Here the CDR3 DNA reads TGTGCCAGCAGTTCCTGGGAGGGAAGTAACACTGAAGCTTTCTTT. The chain joins TRBV27 to TRBJ1-1; D is unresolved. CDR3 length equals 15 residues. The germline V and J ends were trimmed by 4 bases and 2 bases, with 14 bases remaining between them. Germline V gene lookup returns CDR1 MNHEY and CDR2 SMNVEV (reference sequence).

This chain links TRBV7-3 with TRBJ2-1; 7 bases line up with TRBD1. The V gene's germline CDR1 is SGHTA and CDR2 FQGTGA. Germline trimming cut 6 bases from V and 7 bases from J; bases unmatched to any gene: 12. This CDR3 comprises 15 residues. The CDR3 sequence: CASSPGGAPLNEQFF. In DNA, the CDR3 is TGTGCCAGCAGTCCAGGGGGTGCTCCTTTGAATGAGCAGTTCTTC.

CDR3 loop: CASKAGGYNEQFF. DNA of the CDR3: TGTGCCAGCAAAGCGGGAGGGTACAATGAGCAGTTCTTC. The J gene is TRBJ2-1, the V gene TRBV2; 10 bases match TRBD2. After removal of 7 bases from V and 4 bases from J, the junction contained 1 base not matched to a gene. In germline, CDR1 is SNHLY, CDR2 FYNNEI. The CDR3 runs 13 residues.

V and J are TRBV6-1 and TRBJ2-7; 7 bases align to TRBD2. Looked up from germline, CDR1 is MNHNS and CDR2 is SASEGT. This CDR3 contains 13 residues. V lost 8 bases and J lost 4; bases outside the gene matches: 8. CDR3 DNA sequence: TGTGCCAGCTTCTCGGGAGCGGGATACGAGCAGTACTTC. Protein product: CASFSGAGYEQYF.

The chain recombines TRBV19 with TRBJ2-3; 7 bases are a match to TRBD2. The length of the CDR3 is 16 residues. The V gene's germline CDR1 is LNHDA and CDR2 SQIVND (reference sequence). Trimming at V came to 5 bases and at J to 0 bases, leaving 8 bases not matched to a gene. CDR3 nucleotide sequence: TGTGCCAGTAGTGCCCGCAAAGCGGGAAGCACAGATACGCAGTATTTT. Translation: CASSARKAGSTDTQYF.

To note about this clone: A junction boundary mismatches the germline segment, possibly from a read error. Additional DNA sequences in this sample encode the identical CDR3. The rearrangement joins TRBV9 to TRBJ1-6; unclear D gene. Germline V lookup: CDR1 SGDLS, CDR2 YYNGEE. The CDR3 is 17 residues long. CDR3 sequence (DNA): TGTGCCAGCAGCCCCGAGGTTGAGGTCTATCGTAATTCCCCCCTCCACTTT. This translates into CASSPEVEVYRNSPLHF.

This chain connects TRBV5-1 to TRBJ2-4; TRBD1 agrees at 9 bases. V was pared by 4 bases and J by 8 bases, with 4 bases of the junction left unmatched. Germline V lookup: CDR1 SGHRS, CDR2 YFSETQ. The CDR3 sequence is 13 residues long. CDR3 protein: CASSQTGGDIQYF. As DNA, the CDR3 is TGCGCCAGCAGCCAGACAGGGGGGGACATTCAGTACTTC.

This sequence joins TRBV6-1 and TRBJ2-5; tentative D call: TRBD1 (6 bases). Trimming removed 5 bases from V and 1 base from J, with 11 bases in between. CDR3 length: 14 residues. Per the germline V gene, CDR1 is MNHNS and CDR2 is SASEGT. CDR3 sequence (DNA): TGTGCCAGCAGTTTTACAGGGTTCCAAGAGACCCAGTACTTC. Protein: CASSFTGFQETQYF.

The chain links TRBV19 to TRBJ2-3, with TRBD1 identical over 10 bases. This CDR3 spans 15 amino acids. Germline assignment: CDR1 LNHDA and CDR2 SQIVND (reference sequence). Trimming took 9 bases from V and 5 from J; bases not matched to a gene: 11. The CDR3 loop reads CASRQGAKQLDTQYF. The CDR3 DNA sequence: TGTGCCAGCCGACAGGGGGCGAAACAATTAGATACGCAGTATTTT.

V and J are TRBV9 and TRBJ1-3; 7 bases align to TRBD1. J was trimmed by 1 base and V by 3 bases; bases with no gene match: 10. Germline CDR1 is SGDLS and CDR2 is YYNGEE. This CDR3 region has 17 residues. The CDR3 bases are TGTGCCAGCAGCGACGGAGGGACAGCGAGATCTGGAAACACCATATATTTT. Protein product: CASSDGGTARSGNTIYF. Full variable domain (outside the CDR3, taken from reference TRBV9 and TRBJ1-3): DSGVTQTPKHLITATGQRVTLRCSPRSGDLSVYWYQQSLDQGLQFLIQYYNGEERAKGNILERFSAQQFPDLHSELNLSSLELGDSALYFCASSDGGTARSGNTIYFGEGSWLTVV.

This chain uses TRBV10-2 with TRBJ1-5; TRBD1 might be the D (5 bases). The CDR3 is 13 residues long. V was cut by 4 bases and J by 5 bases, with 9 bases left in between. Germline V gene sequence: CDR1 WSHSY, CDR2 SAAADI. The CDR3 loop reads CASSVQGYQPQHF. CDR3 coding DNA: TGCGCCAGCAGTGTGCAGGGCTATCAGCCCCAGCATTTT.